Following are 27 T cell receptor beta chains from one sample sequenced in a study of blood T cell repertoires in COVID-19. TCRdb's table, derived via immunoSEQ multiplex PCR, lists solely in-frame clones and lacks some. The table includes roughly 200,000 clones, about nine tenths detected once. What was sequenced was peripheral blood. The receptors shown here come from a man aged 35 to 55 with acute or convalescent COVID-19.

The rearrangement links TRBV6-5 to TRBJ2-7; D perhaps matches TRBD2 (6 bases). The CDR3 sequence is 16 residues long. V dropped 4 bases and J dropped 0 bases, with 16 bases sitting between them. Per germline, CDR1 MNHEY and CDR2 SVGAGI. The CDR3 spells CASSSPRGLSSYEQYF. The CDR3 DNA sequence: TGTGCCAGCAGTTCACCCCGGGGACTGAGCTCCTACGAGCAGTACTTC.

The V and J genes are TRBV5-5 and TRBJ1-2; D call uncertain. Germline CDR1 and CDR2: SGHKS and YYEKEE (reference sequence). Trimming shortened V by 6 bases and J by 6 bases, and 21 bases separated the two germline ends. This CDR3 is 15 amino acids long. The CDR3 nucleotides read TGTGCCAGCAATGCTCAGGTTTTCATCGTCCATGGCTACACCTTC. Translating gives CASNAQVFIVHGYTF.

The chain joins TRBV2 to TRBJ1-3, with D unresolved. This CDR3 is 14 amino acids long. Germline V gene lookup returns CDR1 SNHLY and CDR2 FYNNEI. Trimming pared 5 bases from V and 1 base from J, leaving 9 bases between. CDR3 nucleotide sequence: TGTGCCAGCAGTCCGCGTACGTCTGGAAACACCATATATTTT. This translates into CASSPRTSGNTIYF.

The chain employs TRBV6-6 and TRBJ2-7; maybe TRBD2 (7 bases). Germline V CDR1 and CDR2: MNHNY, SVGAGI (reference sequence). The CDR3 totals 16 residues. V shed 7 bases and J shed 0 bases, with 19 bases lying between them. The CDR3 DNA reads as TGTGCCAGCAACTATGATGGGGGGGCTAACTCCTACGAGCAGTACTTC. Its translation is CASNYDGGANSYEQYF.

V is TRBV2 and J is TRBJ2-1; D unclear. The CDR3 has 14 residues. Germline CDR1 SNHLY, CDR2 FYNNEI. V was clipped by 3 bases and J by 2 bases, with 8 bases between them. CDR3 sequence: CASSDPNTYNEQFF. The CDR3 DNA sequence: TGTGCCAGCAGTGACCCTAATACCTACAATGAGCAGTTCTTC.

The chain carries TRBV5-1 and TRBJ2-1; D might be TRBD1 (6 bases). CDR3 length equals 13 residues. V lost 9 bases and J lost 0, with 10 bases in between. Per germline, CDR1 SGHRS and CDR2 YFSETQ. This CDR3 is CATRQASYNEQFF. The CDR3 bases are TGCGCCACCAGACAGGCCTCCTACAATGAGCAGTTCTTC.

The chain employs TRBV19 and TRBJ2-1, with TRBD2 matching over 11 bases. Germline V gene data show CDR1 as LNHDA and CDR2 as SQIVND (reference sequence). The length of the CDR3 is 16 residues. Trimming at V came to 4 bases and at J to 3 bases, leaving 5 bases not matched to a gene. In DNA, the CDR3 is TGTGCCAGTAGTACACAGACTAGCGGGGTCTACAATGAGCAGTTCTTC. This codes for CASSTQTSGVYNEQFF. Using reference TRBV19 and TRBJ2-1 for the parts outside the CDR3, the full variable domain is DGGITQSPKYLFRKEGQNVTLSCEQNLNHDAMYWYRQDPGQGLRLIYYSQIVNDFQKGDIAEGYSVSREKKESFPLTVTSAQKNPTAFYLCASSTQTSGVYNEQFFGPGTRLTVL.

J is TRBJ1-2 and V is TRBV7-2; 7 nucleotides agree with TRBD1. The CDR3 has 15 amino acids. CDR1 and CDR2 (germline): SGHTA, FQGNSA. V shed 5 bases, J shed 4 bases, and the junction held 10 bases outside the gene matches. CDR3 amino acids: CASSPDRAPIYGYTF. The DNA for the CDR3 is TGTGCCAGCAGCCCAGACAGGGCGCCGATCTATGGCTACACCTTC.

The rearrangement links TRBV7-2 to TRBJ2-6, with a tentative D call TRBD2 (5 bases). CDR3 length equals 17 residues. V gave up 5 bases and J gave up 1 base, with 15 bases separating them. The V gene's germline CDR1 is SGHTA and CDR2 FQGNSA. In DNA, the CDR3 is TGTGCCAGCAGCCCCGGAGGACCTAGGTCTGGGGCCAACGTCCTGACTTTC. Encoded protein: CASSPGGPRSGANVLTF.

The chain carries TRBV27 and TRBJ2-5; possibly TRBD2 for D (6 bases). The CDR3 contains 14 residues. Deletions cut 5 bases from V and 1 base from J, with 11 bases between. CDR1 and CDR2 (germline): MNHEY, SMNVEV (reference sequence). CDR3 nucleotides: TGTGCCAGCAGTCGTATCGGGGGCCAAGAGACCCAGTACTTC. Amino acid sequence: CASSRIGGQETQYF.

The rearrangement joins TRBV5-4 to TRBJ2-5; TRBD1 is a possible D gene (5 bases). V was pared by 3 bases and J by 5 bases, with 11 bases between. The CDR3 contains 13 residues. Per the germline V gene, CDR1 is SGHNT and CDR2 is YYREEE (reference sequence). The CDR3 nucleotides are TGTGCCAGCAGCTCGGTCCCAGGGGAGACCCAGTACTTC. Translating gives CASSSVPGETQYF.

This sequence joins TRBV28 and TRBJ1-2; 10 nucleotides align to TRBD1. After removal of 7 bases from V and 6 bases from J, the junction contained 20 bases not matched to a gene. Germline CDR1 and CDR2: MDHEN and SYDVKM. The CDR3 spans 18 residues. Here the CDR3 reads CASKAYGWGQGRAHGYTF. The CDR3 DNA is TGTGCCAGCAAGGCATATGGATGGGGACAGGGGAGGGCCCATGGCTACACCTTC.

The chain joins TRBV19 to TRBJ1-6, with D perhaps TRBD1 (6 bases). Trimming took off 10 bases at V and 3 bases at J, with 13 bases between the two ends. Germline V lookup: CDR1 LNHDA, CDR2 SQIVND (reference sequence). The CDR3 consists of 14 residues. The CDR3: CATAPGDYNSPLHF. The CDR3 DNA reads as TGTGCCACGGCTCCAGGGGACTATAATTCACCCCTCCACTTT.

The chain has TRBV10-2 and TRBJ2-3; 7 bases map to TRBD2. The junction had 5 bases not matched to a gene; V was cut back by 2 bases and J by 3 bases. There are 15 residues in the CDR3. Germline values: CDR1 WSHSY, CDR2 SAAADI. Written as DNA, the CDR3 is TGCGCCAGCAGTGAGGGGGGGGGAGTAACAGATACGCAGTATTTT. Its protein product is CASSEGGGVTDTQYF.

This clone has just a few counts. V and J are TRBV6-5 and TRBJ2-7, with 10 bases that match TRBD1. The V and J ends lost 6 bases and 5 bases, in that order; junction bases with no gene match: 10. The CDR3 consists of 15 residues. Germline CDR1 and CDR2: MNHEY and SVGAGI. CDR3 in amino acids: CASRRDRGPPHEQYF. The CDR3 DNA follows: TGTGCCAGCAGAAGGGACAGGGGACCCCCCCACGAGCAGTACTTC.

The chain is built from TRBV3-1 (or the pseudogene TRBV3-2) and TRBJ2-5; 12 bases fit TRBD2. The CDR3 sequence is 18 residues long. Germline values: CDR1 LGHDT, CDR2 YNNKEL (reference sequence). V gave up 1 base and J gave up 5 bases; unmatched junction bases: 11. CDR3 in amino acids: CASSQGVSRTSGVETQYF. CDR3 in DNA: TGTGCCAGCAGCCAAGGAGTTTCCCGGACTAGCGGGGTGGAGACCCAGTACTTC.

Notes on this clone: The same CDR3 can be traced to other DNA sequences in this sample. The J gene is TRBJ1-1, the V gene TRBV5-1; 9 bases are shared with TRBD1. The CDR3 is made up of 14 amino acids. CDR1 and CDR2 (germline): SGHRS, YFSETQ. With V trimmed by 7 bases and J by 2 bases, 6 bases remained unmatched. The CDR3 nucleotides read TGCGCCAGCTCCGGGACAGGGTTAAACACTGAAGCTTTCTTT. It specifies CASSGTGLNTEAFF.

The count of this clone is one. The rearrangement links TRBV7-8 to TRBJ1-6, with TRBD1 as a possible D gene (5 bases). The germline V and J ends were trimmed by 3 bases and 9 bases, with 21 bases remaining between them. Germline V CDR1 and CDR2: SGHVS, FQNEAQ. The CDR3 sequence is 17 residues long. The CDR3 DNA reads TGTGCCAGCAGCTTCTCCACTAGTGTTGGGGGAGGTTCACCCCTCCACTTT. This encodes CASSFSTSVGGGSPLHF.

The chain links TRBV6-5 to TRBJ1-6; D remains unclear. The CDR3 consists of 15 residues. Trimming stripped 4 bases from V and 0 bases from J, with 7 bases between. In germline, CDR1 is MNHEY, CDR2 SVGAGI. As DNA, the CDR3 is TGTGCCAGCAGTTCGTCCCGCTCCTATAATTCACCCCTCCACTTT. It encodes CASSSSRSYNSPLHF.

The chain joins TRBV18 to TRBJ2-4; D perhaps matches TRBD2 (5 bases). V shed 3 bases and J shed 0 bases, with 6 bases lying between them. Per the germline V gene, CDR1 is KGHSH and CDR2 is LQKENI. The CDR3 has 14 residues. The CDR3 here is CASSPGLAKNIQYF. CDR3 DNA: TGTGCCAGCTCACCCGGACTAGCCAAAAACATTCAGTACTTC.

The rearrangement links TRBV19 to TRBJ2-2, with 8 positions matching TRBD1. Germline assignment: CDR1 LNHDA and CDR2 SQIVND (reference sequence). The V segment lost 9 bases and the J segment 1 base; nucleotides outside the gene matches: 4. The CDR3 is 14 residues long. Written as DNA, the CDR3 is TGTGCCAGCAAGGACAGGGTGAACACCGGGGAGCTGTTTTTT. Its translation is CASKDRVNTGELFF.

The chain has TRBV5-4 and TRBJ2-7, with 7 bases lining up with TRBD1. The CDR3 has 14 amino acids. Trimming at V came to 4 bases and at J to 5 bases, leaving 9 bases not matched to a gene. CDR1 and CDR2 (germline): SGHNT, YYREEE (reference sequence). The CDR3 spells CASSRQGVINEQYF. CDR3 DNA: TGTGCCAGCAGCCGACAGGGAGTTATCAACGAGCAGTACTTC.

This chain joins TRBV13 and TRBJ1-3, with D unresolved. V dropped 2 bases and J dropped 0 bases, with 8 bases sitting between them. Germline V gene lookup returns CDR1 PRHDT and CDR2 FYEKMQ (reference sequence). The CDR3 is 15 amino acids. For the CDR3, the DNA is TGTGCCAGCAGCTTACTCGGAGGCTCTGGAAACACCATATATTTT. Its translation: CASSLLGGSGNTIYF.

This rearrangement joins TRBV16 to TRBJ1-1; 7 bases agree with TRBD1. The CDR3 is made up of 14 amino acids. V was clipped by 7 bases and J by 4 bases; unmatched bases: 9. CDR1 and CDR2 (germline): KGHSY, FQNENV. Here the CDR3 DNA reads TGTGCCAGCAATCGGAGACAGGGAGGCACTGAAGCTTTCTTT. It translates to CASNRRQGGTEAFF.

The V gene is TRBV7-9, the J gene TRBJ1-1; D remains unclear. Germline CDR1 and CDR2: SEHNR and FQNEAQ (reference sequence). V was trimmed by 6 bases and J by 1 base, leaving 12 bases between them. The length of the CDR3 is 14 residues. The CDR3 nucleotides read TGTGCCAGCAGGCTAGGCGGAGAGAACACTGAAGCTTTCTTT. Translated, it gives CASRLGGENTEAFF.

This chain joins TRBV9 and TRBJ2-7; TRBD1 is a possible D gene (5 bases). The germline CDR1 and CDR2 sequences are SGDLS and YYNGEE. This CDR3 contains 15 residues. Trimming stripped 2 bases from V and 3 bases from J, with 15 bases between. Here the CDR3 DNA reads TGTGCCAGCAGCGTCGCATATGGGGCCGACTACGAGCAGTACTTC. It translates to CASSVAYGADYEQYF.

This clone was recorded a few times. This chain joins TRBV24-1 and TRBJ1-6; D call uncertain. CDR3 length equals 13 residues. The V and J ends lost 4 bases and 14 bases respectively, with 14 bases between them. The germline CDR1 and CDR2 sequences are KGHDR and SFDVKD. The CDR3 spells CATSDRGRGTLHF. The CDR3 bases are TGTGCCACCAGTGACAGAGGACGGGGAACCCTCCACTTT.